This TCR beta chain derives from a study of blood T cell repertoires in COVID-19. Study overall: Samples of COVID-19 (acute and convalescent) were obtained from the United States, Italy and Spain. PBMCs, B-cell-depleted T cells, or T cells were the source of the cDNA or gDNA that made up the material.

The J segment lost 7 bases and the V segment lost 3 bases, leaving 12 bases of the junction unmatched. CDR1 is SGHTS and CDR2 is YDEGEE in the germline V gene. This CDR3 is built from 15 residues. Assay: immunoSEQ multiplex PCR; the TCRdb copy retains only in-frame clones and omits some. The data show roughly 290,000 clones, with around nine tenths seen just once and around 0.8% held by the top ten. V and J are TRBV5-8 and TRBJ1-2, with 7 positions matching TRBD1. This sequence originates from a man aged 25 to 40 with acute or convalescent COVID-19. Sequencing was done on a sample of peripheral blood. The CDR3 nucleotides read TGTGCCAGCAGCTGGGGACAGCACCGGGCAAGTGGCTACACCTTC. This encodes CASSWGQHRASGYTF.